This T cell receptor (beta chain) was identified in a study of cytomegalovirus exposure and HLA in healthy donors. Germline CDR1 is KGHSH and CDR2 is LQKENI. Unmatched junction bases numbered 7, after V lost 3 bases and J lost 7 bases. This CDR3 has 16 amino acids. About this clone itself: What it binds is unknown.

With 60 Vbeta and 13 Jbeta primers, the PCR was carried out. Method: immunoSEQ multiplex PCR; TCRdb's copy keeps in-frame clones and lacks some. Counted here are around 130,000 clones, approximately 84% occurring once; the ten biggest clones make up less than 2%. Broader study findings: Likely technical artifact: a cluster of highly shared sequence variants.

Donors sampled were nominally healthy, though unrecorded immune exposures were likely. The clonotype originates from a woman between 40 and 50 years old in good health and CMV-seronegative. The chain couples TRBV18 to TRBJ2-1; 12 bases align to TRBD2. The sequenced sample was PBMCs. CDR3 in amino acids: CASSPPSGGAGNEQFF. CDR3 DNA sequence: TGTGCCAGCTCACCGCCTAGCGGGGGGGCCGGTAATGAGCAGTTCTTC.